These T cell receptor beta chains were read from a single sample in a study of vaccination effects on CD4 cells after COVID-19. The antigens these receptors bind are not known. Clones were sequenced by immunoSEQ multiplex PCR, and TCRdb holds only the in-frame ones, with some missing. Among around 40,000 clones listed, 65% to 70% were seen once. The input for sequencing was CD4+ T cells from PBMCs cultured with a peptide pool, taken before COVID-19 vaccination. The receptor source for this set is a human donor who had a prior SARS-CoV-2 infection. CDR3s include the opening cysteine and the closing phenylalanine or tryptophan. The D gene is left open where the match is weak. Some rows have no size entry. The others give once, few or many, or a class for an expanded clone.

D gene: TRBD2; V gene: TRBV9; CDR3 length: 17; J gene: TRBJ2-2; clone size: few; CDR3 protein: CASSWGLAGGPGGELFF; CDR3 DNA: TGTGCCAGCAGCTGGGGACTAGCGGGAGGGCCGGGCGGGGAGCTGTTTTTT
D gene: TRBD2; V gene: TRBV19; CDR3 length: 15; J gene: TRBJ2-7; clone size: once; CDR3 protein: CASSYSGVSSYEQYF; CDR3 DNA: TGTGCCAGTAGTTATAGCGGGGTGAGCTCCTACGAGCAGTACTTC
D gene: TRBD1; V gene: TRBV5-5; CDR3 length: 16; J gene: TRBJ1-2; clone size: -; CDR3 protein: CASSLGAGQGYAGYTF; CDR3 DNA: TGTGCCAGCAGCTTGGGTGCGGGACAGGGTTATGCTGGCTACACCTTC
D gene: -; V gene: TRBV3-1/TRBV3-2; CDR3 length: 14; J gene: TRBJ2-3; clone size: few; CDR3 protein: CASSRLTSTDTQYF; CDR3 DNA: TGTGCCAGCAGCCGCCTTACTAGCACAGATACGCAGTATTTT
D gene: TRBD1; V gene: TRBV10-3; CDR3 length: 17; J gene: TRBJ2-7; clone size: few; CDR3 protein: CAISARRAGRQGYEQYF; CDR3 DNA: TGTGCCATCAGTGCCCGACGGGCGGGCAGACAGGGTTACGAGCAGTACTTC
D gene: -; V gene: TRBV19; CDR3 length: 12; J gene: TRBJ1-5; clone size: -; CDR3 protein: CASRVLNQPQHF; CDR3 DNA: TGTGCCAGTCGGGTCCTAAATCAGCCCCAGCATTTT
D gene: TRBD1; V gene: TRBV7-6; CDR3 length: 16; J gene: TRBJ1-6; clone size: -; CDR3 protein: CASSLGRDRGNSPLHF; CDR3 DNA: TGTGCCAGCAGCTTAGGCCGGGACAGGGGAAATTCACCCCTCCACTTT
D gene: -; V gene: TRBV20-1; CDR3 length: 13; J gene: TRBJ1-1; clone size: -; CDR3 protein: CSASFTANTEAFF; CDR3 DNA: TGCAGTGCTAGTTTTACGGCGAACACTGAAGCTTTCTTT
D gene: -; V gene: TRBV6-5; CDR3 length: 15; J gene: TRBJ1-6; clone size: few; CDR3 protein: CASSYRQGFNSPLHF; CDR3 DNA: TGTGCCAGCAGTTACAGGCAGGGTTTTAATTCACCCCTCCACTTT
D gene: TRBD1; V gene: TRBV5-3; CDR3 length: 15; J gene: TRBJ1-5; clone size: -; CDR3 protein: CARSSKDRGDQPQHF; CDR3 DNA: TGTGCCAGAAGCTCGAAGGACAGGGGTGATCAGCCCCAGCATTTT
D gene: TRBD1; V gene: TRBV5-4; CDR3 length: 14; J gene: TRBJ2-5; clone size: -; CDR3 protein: CASSSRDRGETQYF; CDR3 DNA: TGTGCCAGCAGCTCCCGGGACAGGGGAGAGACCCAGTACTTC
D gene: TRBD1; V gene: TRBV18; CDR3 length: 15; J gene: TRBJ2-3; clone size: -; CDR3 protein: CASSQGQGATDTQYF; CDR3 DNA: TGTGCCAGCTCTCAGGGACAGGGGGCAACAGATACGCAGTATTTT
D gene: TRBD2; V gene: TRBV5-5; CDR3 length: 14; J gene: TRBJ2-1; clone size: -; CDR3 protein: CASSSGLAGGGLFF; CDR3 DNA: TGTGCCAGCAGCTCCGGACTAGCGGGGGGAGGTCTGTTCTTC
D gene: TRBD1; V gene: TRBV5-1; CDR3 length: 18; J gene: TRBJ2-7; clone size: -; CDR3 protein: CASSLARWTGPPYYEQYF; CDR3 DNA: TGCGCCAGCAGCTTGGCCCGGTGGACAGGACCCCCCTACTACGAGCAGTACTTC
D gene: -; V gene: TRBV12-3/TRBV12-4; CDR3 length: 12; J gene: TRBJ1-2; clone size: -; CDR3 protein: CASSLRQYGYTF; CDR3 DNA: TGTGCCAGCAGTTTGAGGCAGTATGGCTACACCTTC
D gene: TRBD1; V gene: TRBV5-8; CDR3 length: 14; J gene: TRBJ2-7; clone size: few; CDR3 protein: CASSRDRGIYEQYF; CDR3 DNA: TGTGCCAGCAGCCGTGACAGGGGGATCTACGAGCAGTACTTC
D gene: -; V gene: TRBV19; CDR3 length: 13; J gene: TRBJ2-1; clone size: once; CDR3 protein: CASSTRTDNEQFF; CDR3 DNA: TGTGCCAGTAGTACCCGGACAGACAATGAGCAGTTCTTC
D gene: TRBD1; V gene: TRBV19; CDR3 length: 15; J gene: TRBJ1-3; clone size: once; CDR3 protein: CASSEQGLSGNTIYF; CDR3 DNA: TGTGCCAGTAGTGAACAGGGGCTCTCTGGAAACACCATATATTTT
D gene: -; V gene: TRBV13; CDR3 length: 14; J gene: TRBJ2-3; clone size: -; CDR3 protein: CASRHLGVEDTQYF; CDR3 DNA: TGTGCCAGCCGACACTTAGGGGTAGAAGATACGCAGTATTTT
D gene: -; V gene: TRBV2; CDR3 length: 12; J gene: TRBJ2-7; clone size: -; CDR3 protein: CASSGDSHEQYF; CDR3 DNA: TGTGCCAGCAGTGGGGACTCGCACGAGCAGTACTTC
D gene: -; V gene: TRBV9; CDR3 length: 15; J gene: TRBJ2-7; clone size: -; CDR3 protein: CASSLREGRGGGVYF; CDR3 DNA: TGTGCCAGCAGCCTCAGAGAGGGTCGTGGGGGCGGGGTGTACTTC
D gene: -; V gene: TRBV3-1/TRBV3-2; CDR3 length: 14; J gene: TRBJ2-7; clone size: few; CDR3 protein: CASSQIGIGSEQYF; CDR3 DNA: TGTGCCAGCAGCCAGATAGGCATCGGAAGCGAGCAGTACTTC
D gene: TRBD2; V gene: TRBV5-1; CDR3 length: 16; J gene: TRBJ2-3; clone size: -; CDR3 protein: CASSFGAGDRRDTQYF; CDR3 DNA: TGCGCCAGCAGCTTTGGGGCGGGAGACCGTCGGGATACGCAGTATTTT
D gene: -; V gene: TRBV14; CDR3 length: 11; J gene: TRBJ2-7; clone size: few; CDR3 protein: CASSQLYEQYF; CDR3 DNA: TGTGCCAGCAGCCAGTTATACGAGCAGTACTTC
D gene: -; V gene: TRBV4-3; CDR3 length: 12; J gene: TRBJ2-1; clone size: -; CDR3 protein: CASSQAGLEQFF; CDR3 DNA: TGCGCCAGCAGCCAAGCCGGTCTTGAGCAGTTCTTC
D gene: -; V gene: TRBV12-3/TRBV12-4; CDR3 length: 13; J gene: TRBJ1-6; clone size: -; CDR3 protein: CASSLKLESPLHF; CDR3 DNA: TGTGCCAGCAGTTTAAAACTAGAGTCACCCCTCCACTTT
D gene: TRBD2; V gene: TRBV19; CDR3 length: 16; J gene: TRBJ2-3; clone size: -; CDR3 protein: CASSTFSGRSTDTQYF; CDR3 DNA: TGTGCCAGTAGTACCTTTAGCGGGAGAAGTACAGATACGCAGTATTTT
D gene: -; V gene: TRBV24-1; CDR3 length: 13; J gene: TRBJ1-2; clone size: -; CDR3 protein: CATSLTALFGYTF; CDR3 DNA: TGTGCCACCAGTTTAACAGCCCTCTTTGGCTACACCTTC
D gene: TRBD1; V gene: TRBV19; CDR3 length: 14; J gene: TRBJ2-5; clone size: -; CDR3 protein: CASSIGQGEETQYF; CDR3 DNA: TGTGCCAGTAGTATCGGACAGGGCGAAGAGACCCAGTACTTC
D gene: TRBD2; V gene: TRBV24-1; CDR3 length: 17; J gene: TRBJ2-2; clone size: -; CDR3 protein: CATSDAGLAHFTGELFF; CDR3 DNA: TGTGCCACCAGTGATGCGGGACTAGCGCACTTCACCGGGGAGCTGTTTTTT
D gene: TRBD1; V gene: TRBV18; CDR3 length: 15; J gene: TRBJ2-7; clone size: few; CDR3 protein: CASSPRSGGSYEQYF; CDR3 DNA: TGTGCCAGCTCACCACGGTCAGGGGGATCCTACGAGCAGTACTTC
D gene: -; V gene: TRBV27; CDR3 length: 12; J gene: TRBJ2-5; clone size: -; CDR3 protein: CASSSSRETQYF; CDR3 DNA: TGTGCCAGCAGTTCCTCGCGGGAGACCCAGTACTTC
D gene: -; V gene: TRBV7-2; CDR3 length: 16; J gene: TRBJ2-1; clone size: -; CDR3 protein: CASSLQGLSVGNEQFF; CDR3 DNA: TGTGCCAGCAGCTTACAGGGACTCTCTGTTGGCAATGAGCAGTTCTTC
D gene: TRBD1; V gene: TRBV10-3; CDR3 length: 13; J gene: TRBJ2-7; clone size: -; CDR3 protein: CAISAQGSYEQYF; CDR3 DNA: TGTGCCATCAGTGCACAGGGGTCCTACGAGCAGTACTTC
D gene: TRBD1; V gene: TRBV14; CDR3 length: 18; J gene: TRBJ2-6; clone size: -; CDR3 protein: CASSYGQGPSSGANVLTF; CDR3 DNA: TGTGCCAGCAGCTACGGACAGGGGCCGAGCTCTGGGGCCAACGTCCTGACTTTC
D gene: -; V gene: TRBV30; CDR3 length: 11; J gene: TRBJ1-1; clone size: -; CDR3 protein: CAWRNWNEAFF; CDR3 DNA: TGTGCCTGGCGCAATTGGAATGAAGCTTTCTTT
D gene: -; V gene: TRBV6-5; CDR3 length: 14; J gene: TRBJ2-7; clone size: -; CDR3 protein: CASSSGPASYEQYF; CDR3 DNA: TGTGCCAGCAGCTCCGGACCGGCCTCCTACGAGCAGTACTTC
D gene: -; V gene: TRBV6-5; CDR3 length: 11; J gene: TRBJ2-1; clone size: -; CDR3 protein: CASSYANEQFF; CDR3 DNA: TGTGCCAGCAGTTACGCCAATGAGCAGTTCTTC
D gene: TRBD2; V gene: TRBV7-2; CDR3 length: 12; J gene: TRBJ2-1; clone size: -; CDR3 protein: CASTETSGEQFF; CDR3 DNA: TGTGCCAGCACCGAGACTAGCGGTGAGCAGTTCTTC
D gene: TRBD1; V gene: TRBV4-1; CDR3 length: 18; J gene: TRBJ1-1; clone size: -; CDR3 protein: CASSQDWRQTGGDTEAFF; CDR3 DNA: TGCGCCAGCAGCCAAGATTGGCGACAAACAGGGGGGGACACTGAAGCTTTCTTT
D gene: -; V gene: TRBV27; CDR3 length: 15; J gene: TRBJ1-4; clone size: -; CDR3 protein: CASSLFPTSNEKLFF; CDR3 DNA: TGTGCCAGCAGTTTATTTCCCACATCTAATGAAAAACTGTTTTTT